This entry lists 17 T cell receptor beta chains sequenced from one sample in a study of CD8 T cells in Susac syndrome. Random hexamers were used to reverse transcribe an amount of roughly 0.45 to 1 ug RNA. TCRdb reprocessed the immunoSEQ multiplex PCR reads with MiXCR, giving one entry per CDR3 protein. The data show more than 110,000 distinct CDR3 sequences, over 85% seen once. The sequenced sample consisted of CD8+ T cells from PBMCs. Every receptor here comes from a human donor in good health.

V usage is TRBV7-9 and J usage is TRBJ2-5, with 7 bases lining up with TRBD1. CDR3 length: 13 amino acids. Germline CDR1 SEHNR, CDR2 FQNEAQ (reference sequence). Losses at the gene ends were 7 bases for V and 7 bases for J; bases not matched to a gene: 9. The CDR3 is CASTTEGARTQYF. The CDR3 coding sequence is TGTGCCAGCACGACCGAGGGGGCGCGGACCCAGTACTTC.

The chain couples TRBV20-1 to TRBJ1-5; TRBD1 agrees at 7 bases. The CDR3 covers 12 residues. V lost 6 bases and J lost 5; bases outside the gene matches: 4. Germline loops: CDR1 DFQATT, CDR2 SNEGSKA (reference sequence). CDR3 in amino acids: CSASQGDQPQHF. As DNA, the CDR3 is TGCAGTGCGTCTCAGGGGGATCAGCCCCAGCATTTT.

The CDR3 DNA follows: TGCAGCCTGCTGCTAGCGGATAGCACAGATACGCAGTATTTT. Amino acids: CSLLLADSTDTQYF. The chain uses TRBV29-1 and TRBJ2-3; the match to TRBD2 covers 7 bases. V trimming: 8 bases; J trimming: 0 bases; junction bases outside the gene matches: 8. Germline V gene lookup returns CDR1 SQVTM and CDR2 ANQGSEA. The CDR3 totals 14 residues.

The chain uses TRBV27 and TRBJ2-5; D perhaps matches TRBD1 (5 bases). There are 14 residues in the CDR3. With 3 bases removed from V and 5 bases from J, the gap between germline ends came to 13 bases. Looked up from germline, CDR1 is MNHEY and CDR2 is SMNVEV (reference sequence). CDR3 DNA sequence: TGTGCCAGCAGTTTTCTGGGGTCAGGGGAGACCCAGTACTTC. Encoded protein: CASSFLGSGETQYF.

The chain recombines TRBV27 with TRBJ2-7, with D unresolved. V lost 5 bases and J 3 bases, leaving 11 bases between the germline ends. In germline, CDR1 is MNHEY, CDR2 SMNVEV (reference sequence). There are 13 residues in the CDR3. The CDR3 DNA reads TGTGCCAGCAGTCCCCAGGTCGACTACGAGCAGTACTTC. It specifies CASSPQVDYEQYF.

The rearrangement links TRBV23-1 to TRBJ2-3; TRBD1 might be the D (6 bases). TRBV23-1 is an ORF; its function is uncertain. The CDR3 loop spans 18 amino acids. V lost 1 base, J lost 4 bases, and 21 bases lay in between. The CDR3, as DNA: TGCGCCAGCAGTCAATTGAAGCGTAACAGGGTTGATTCAGATACGCAGTATTTT. Its translation is CASSQLKRNRVDSDTQYF.

J is TRBJ2-7 and V is TRBV5-1; 11 nucleotides agree with TRBD1. The CDR3 is 13 residues long. The V and J ends lost 6 bases and 6 bases, in that order; junction bases with no gene match: 5. Germline V gene sequence: CDR1 SGHRS, CDR2 YFSETQ. In DNA form, the CDR3 reads TGCGCCAGCACTGTGGACAGGGGGCTCGAGCAGTACTTC. The encoded protein is CASTVDRGLEQYF.

The chain carries TRBV20-1 and TRBJ2-7, with a possible D match to TRBD2 (6 bases). The CDR3 runs 14 residues. V gave up 0 bases and J gave up 7 bases, with 16 bases separating them. Germline lookup yields CDR1 DFQATT and CDR2 SNEGSKA (reference sequence). The CDR3 reads CSARDFEGGYEQYF. The CDR3 nucleotides are TGCAGTGCTAGAGATTTCGAGGGAGGTTATGAGCAGTACTTC.

Concerning this clonotype: The junction departs from germline at one end; a sequencing error may be responsible. The chain employs TRBV12-3 or TRBV12-4 and TRBJ2-1; 11 bases line up with TRBD2. There are 14 residues in the CDR3. The CDR3 DNA reads as TGTGCCAGCAGCTTAGCGGGAGGGGAGGATGAGCAGTTCTTC. Its protein is CASSLAGGEDEQFF.

The CDR3 region is CSASPGPDTFSYEQYF. In DNA, the CDR3 is TGCAGTGCTAGCCCGGGACCCGACACCTTCTCCTACGAGCAGTACTTC. V is TRBV20-1 and J is TRBJ2-7; tentatively, D is TRBD1 or TRBD2 (5 bases each). V dropped 3 bases and J dropped 0 bases, with 18 bases sitting between them. Germline values: CDR1 DFQATT, CDR2 SNEGSKA (reference sequence). The CDR3 totals 16 residues.

The rearrangement links TRBV20-1 to TRBJ1-4; D unclear. This CDR3 comprises 12 residues. The germline gives CDR1 DFQATT, CDR2 SNEGSKA (reference sequence). Trimming stripped 1 base from V and 7 bases from J, with 7 bases between. The CDR3 bases are TGCAGTGCTAGAGGCCACAGTGAAAAACTGTTTTTT. This translates into CSARGHSEKLFF.

This clonotype was observed once. The rearrangement joins TRBV15 to TRBJ2-3, with D perhaps given as TRBD1 or TRBD2 (6 bases each). Trimming removed 10 bases at V and 9 bases at J, with 11 bases between. Germline values: CDR1 LNHNV, CDR2 YYDKDF (reference sequence). The CDR3 consists of 10 residues. The CDR3 DNA reads as TGTGCCAATCAGGGGAGGACGCAGTATTTT. As protein: CANQGRTQYF.

The chain carries TRBV15 and TRBJ2-3, with TRBD2 identical over 12 bases. The CDR3 covers 17 residues. Germline values: CDR1 LNHNV, CDR2 YYDKDF (reference sequence). J was trimmed by 5 bases and V by 2 bases; bases with no gene match: 8. The CDR3 region is CATSRKLAGGPGDTQYF. CDR3 nucleotide sequence: TGTGCCACCAGCAGAAAGCTAGCGGGAGGGCCTGGAGATACGCAGTATTTT.

The chain links TRBV6-2 or TRBV6-3 to TRBJ2-7, with TRBD2 matching 8 bases. V was pared by 6 bases and J by 7 bases, with 8 bases of the junction left unmatched. This CDR3 has 13 amino acids. Germline V gives CDR1 MNHEY, CDR2 SVGEGT. The CDR3 sequence: CASSPTLAVEQYF. The DNA for the CDR3 is TGTGCCAGCAGCCCAACACTAGCGGTTGAGCAGTACTTC.

The rearrangement uses TRBV15 and TRBJ2-1; D gene unclear. The V gene lost 0 bases and the J gene lost 7 bases, with 13 bases spanning the gap. Germline CDR1 is LNHNV and CDR2 is YYDKDF (reference sequence). The CDR3 is made up of 15 amino acids. In DNA, the CDR3 is TGTGCCACCAGCAGAGAGCCCCCCCTAAGAAATGAGCAGTTCTTC. As protein: CATSREPPLRNEQFF.

This chain connects TRBV4-3 to TRBJ1-5, with a possible D match to TRBD1 (5 bases). This CDR3 is 15 amino acids long. Germline CDR1 reads LGHNA; CDR2 reads YSLEER. Trimming removed 0 bases at V and 4 bases at J, with 10 bases between. In DNA form, the CDR3 reads TGCGCCAGCAGCCAAGATCACGGGGGGAATCAGCCCCAGCATTTT. Translating it yields CASSQDHGGNQPQHF.

This chain links TRBV27 with TRBJ2-5, with 8 bases fitting TRBD1. The CDR3 spans 16 residues. Trimming cost V 5 bases and J 5 bases; bases outside gene matches: 13. CDR1 is MNHEY, CDR2 SMNVEV, per germline (reference sequence). CDR3 loop: CASSHARGQISETQYF. The CDR3 nucleotides are TGTGCCAGCAGTCACGCCAGGGGGCAAATATCGGAGACCCAGTACTTC.